Listed below are T cell receptor beta chains from one sample, sequenced in a study of cytomegalovirus exposure and HLA in healthy donors. Clones were read by immunoSEQ multiplex PCR, and TCRdb kept only the in-frame ones, dropping some. The top ten hold under 0.6% of the sample, which has around 170,000 clones, over 70% seen once. Specimen: PBMCs. The source of these receptors is a woman between 45 and 60 years old in good health and CMV-seronegative. CDR3s leave out the opening cysteine and the closing phenylalanine or tryptophan. Only part of the rows carry a size: once, few, many, or a class if the clone is expanded.

once | TRBJ2-3 | TRBV27 | ASNPRGTDTQY
. | TRBJ2-1 | TRBV28 | ASRSTSGGAVF
. | TRBJ1-1 | TRBV6-5 | ASSQVANTEAF
. | TRBJ2-1 | TRBV9 | ASSARPGTDINEQF
. | TRBJ2-7 | TRBV11-2 | ASRAGGEQY
. | TRBJ2-7 | TRBV13 | ASSPGLADNYEQY
. | TRBJ1-4 | TRBV9 | ASSVFGGINEKLF
. | TRBJ1-1 | TRBV19 | ASTRTGRVTEAF
once | TRBJ1-3 | TRBV5-1 | ASRSGGVCGNTIY
. | TRBJ2-1 | TRBV5-1 | ASSPQGLAGGNEQF
once | TRBJ2-7 | TRBV28 | ASSLISLVSYEQY
. | TRBJ1-1 | TRBV28 | ASSPWDRGDTEAF
. | TRBJ2-1 | TRBV6-5 | ASSRLGGDNEQF
once | TRBJ2-7 | TRBV7-2 | ASSFGGSSSYEQY
. | TRBJ2-3 | TRBV4-2 | ASSQLSLAGGSTQY
. | TRBJ2-7 | TRBV28 | ASRTLLAGGLYEQY
. | TRBJ2-7 | TRBV6-5 | ASINTGDAVYEQY
. | TRBJ2-5 | TRBV5-4 | ASSLAGAGAQETQY
. | TRBJ2-3 | TRBV7-9 | SSSLGSPDTQY
. | TRBJ2-3 | TRBV28 | ASSFEGNTQY
. | TRBJ2-6 | TRBV13 | ASSSKSGANVLT
few | TRBJ2-2 | TRBV11-2 | ASSGRDTVNTGELF
. | TRBJ1-2 | TRBV4-1 | ASSQTTGGGYGYT
. | TRBJ2-2 | TRBV5-1 | ASSLEGVGGELF
. | TRBJ2-3 | TRBV28 | ASRERQGITTDTQY
. | TRBJ1-2 | TRBV28 | ASSIGTADSYGYT
. | TRBJ1-4 | TRBV20-1 | SARAVEKLF
once | TRBJ1-2 | TRBV11-2 | ASSLVDIANYGYT
. | TRBJ2-1 | TRBV5-8 | ASSFRDRFHEQF
. | TRBJ2-5 | TRBV5-4 | ASSLAGNHQETQY
. | TRBJ2-7 | TRBV5-6 | ASSPGQGAYEQY
. | TRBJ2-1 | TRBV4-1 | ASSQGVSLAGGEQF
. | TRBJ1-3 | TRBV28 | ASRAGQVWHTIY
. | TRBJ2-5 | TRBV2 | ASRTSGGASQETQY
. | TRBJ2-1 | TRBV2 | ASSARATGPPYNEQF
. | TRBJ2-3 | TRBV5-8 | ATLVQGLDTDTQY
. | TRBJ2-1 | TRBV5-1 | ASSMGGLSRSYNEQF
once | TRBJ2-5 | TRBV15 | ATSRGGGKEEEQY
few | TRBJ2-7 | TRBV15 | ATSNGLLVGQY
. | TRBJ2-5 | TRBV30 | AWSIQGGETQY
. | TRBJ2-1 | TRBV4-2 | ASSQGPGFSYNEQF
. | TRBJ2-1 | TRBV5-1 | ASSDGGKDEQF
. | TRBJ2-7 | TRBV28 | ASSSPGRFYEQY
few | TRBJ2-1 | TRBV5-1 | ASTRPGQSNEQF
. | TRBJ2-3 | TRBV7-8 | ASSSAADTQY
. | TRBJ2-7 | TRBV4-1 | ASSQVKSGSLYEQY
. | TRBJ2-3 | TRBV5-1 | ASSFDWRSTDTQY
. | TRBJ1-4 | TRBV19 | ASSGQATNEKLF
. | TRBJ1-6 | TRBV7-3 | ASSFAGENSPLH
once | TRBJ2-7 | TRBV5-4 | ASSSVFGSMAVEQY
. | TRBJ1-1 | TRBV6-6 | AIFEQGATTEAF
few | TRBJ1-1 | TRBV18 | ASSPHERGEAF
once | TRBJ1-5 | TRBV2 | ASSEGFYSNQPQH